This T cell receptor (beta chain) is from a study of blood T cell repertoires in COVID-19. Study background: PBMCs, B-cell-depleted T cells, or T cells were the source of the cDNA or gDNA that made up the material.

Source study methods: How many nucleated cells were present was estimated from reference gene primer amplification. The protocol was immunoSEQ multiplex PCR, while the TCRdb copy is restricted to in-frame clones and leaves out a portion. The D gene and trimming were derived from the DNA, and the V and J assignments and clone size from that table. The sample shows around 130,000 clones, around 85% of them seen only once. Trimming pared 2 bases from V and 7 bases from J, leaving 7 bases between. The CDR3 length is 12 residues. Germline CDR1 and CDR2: SGHKS and YYEKEE (reference sequence). Material: peripheral blood. The rearrangement joins TRBV5-5 to TRBJ2-1, with D perhaps matching TRBD1 (5 bases). This TCR was sampled from a woman aged 50 to 60 who had recovered from COVID-19. The CDR3 bases are TGTGCCAGCAGCTTCTCAGGGAATGAGCAGTTCTTC. It encodes CASSFSGNEQFF.